The 10 T cell receptor beta chains below were found in one sample sequenced in a study of T cells and Merkel cell carcinoma outcomes. Method: immunoSEQ multiplex PCR; TCRdb's copy keeps in-frame clones and lacks some. The sample lists about 9,200 clones, around 84% occurring once. The source material was tumor tissue from Merkel cell carcinoma. These TCRs come from a human donor with Merkel cell carcinoma.

The chain is built from TRBV5-1 and TRBJ2-7, with D possibly matching TRBD2 (7 bases). V gave up 3 bases and J gave up 7 bases, with 20 bases separating them. This CDR3 is built from 15 residues. The germline V gene has CDR1 SGHRS and CDR2 YFSETQ. CDR3 in DNA: TGCGCCAGCAGCTCGCAAGGGGGGGGCAGAGAAGAGCAGTACTTC. This sequence encodes CASSSQGGGREEQYF.

This chain links TRBV6-1 with TRBJ1-5, with a tentative D call TRBD1 (6 bases). Trimming removed 7 bases from V and 3 bases from J, with 10 bases in between. Per germline, CDR1 MNHNS and CDR2 SASEGT. CDR3 length equals 13 residues. The CDR3 region has the DNA TGTGCCAGCATGCGGGACAACAATCAGCCCCAGCATTTT. It encodes CASMRDNNQPQHF.

The chain recombines TRBV25-1 with TRBJ1-4, with 7 bases matching TRBD1. V lost 2 bases to trimming and J lost 3 bases; unmatched junction nucleotides: 3. Germline V gene data show CDR1 as MGHDK and CDR2 as SYGVNS. The CDR3 extends over 15 amino acids. CDR3 region: CASSEMGQPNEKLFF. CDR3 sequence (DNA): TGTGCCAGCAGTGAAATGGGACAGCCTAATGAAAAACTGTTTTTT.

The sample holds a few counts of this clone. CDR3 nucleotides: TGTGCCAGCAGTTACCGTAGTATGCAGTCCTACAATGAGCAGTTCTTC. Protein sequence: CASSYRSMQSYNEQFF. The chain uses TRBV6-5 and TRBJ2-1; the D is unclear. The CDR3 covers 16 residues. Germline V gene lookup returns CDR1 MNHEY and CDR2 SVGAGI. Trimming pared 2 bases from V and 1 base from J, leaving 12 bases between.

The V gene is TRBV5-6, the J gene TRBJ1-2, with TRBD1 matching 7 bases. CDR3 length: 15 residues. The germline gives CDR1 SGHDT, CDR2 YYEEEE. Trimming took 0 bases from V and 4 from J; bases not matched to a gene: 6. The CDR3 sequence is CASSLDVGGPYGYTF. The CDR3 nucleotides are TGTGCCAGCAGCTTGGACGTAGGGGGCCCCTATGGCTACACCTTC.

In its sample, this clone was seen once. This rearrangement joins TRBV5-1 to TRBJ1-2; D is possibly TRBD1 (6 bases). This CDR3 is 15 amino acids long. Trimming shortened V by 4 bases and J by 4 bases, and 17 bases separated the two germline ends. The germline V gene encodes CDR1 SGHRS and CDR2 YFSETQ. The DNA for the CDR3 is TGCGCCAGCAGCCTACAGGGAATCGGCCCCTATGGCTACACCTTC. Protein sequence: CASSLQGIGPYGYTF. The variable domain in full, with the rest retrieved from reference TRBV5-1 and TRBJ1-2, is KAGVTQTPRYLIKTRGQQVTLSCSPISGHRSVSWYQQTPGQGLQFLFEYFSETQRNKGNFPGRFSGRQFSNSRSEMNVSTLELGDSALYLCASSLQGIGPYGYTFGSGTRLTVV.

The genes are TRBV5-1 and TRBJ1-1; 7 nucleotides agree with TRBD1. CDR1 is SGHRS and CDR2 is YFSETQ in the germline V gene. This CDR3 is built from 18 residues. V lost 5 bases, J lost 4 bases, and 20 bases stayed unmatched. The DNA for the CDR3 is TGCGCCAGCAGTTACGGGACAGTCTTCTTGGGATGGAGCACTGAAGCTTTCTTT. Translation gives CASSYGTVFLGWSTEAFF.

V usage is TRBV11-2 and J usage is TRBJ2-5; D might be TRBD1 or TRBD2, each matching 5 bases. This CDR3 has 13 amino acids. Germline CDR1 SGHAT, CDR2 FQNNGV. The V end lost 5 bases, the J end lost 3 bases, and 10 bases lay between the germline ends. Here the CDR3 reads CASSPGRKETQYF. The CDR3 bases are TGTGCCAGCAGCCCGGGACGGAAAGAGACCCAGTACTTC.

The chain recombines TRBV28 with TRBJ2-1; TRBD1 matches 7 bases. The CDR3 has 11 amino acids. V was pared by 7 bases and J by 8 bases, with 2 bases of the junction left unmatched. Germline V lookup: CDR1 MDHEN, CDR2 SYDVKM. The CDR3, as DNA: TGTGCCAGCACCAGGGGGTATGAGCAGTTCTTC. Protein product: CASTRGYEQFF.

The chain combines TRBV11-2 with TRBJ2-5; D may correspond to TRBD1 or TRBD2 (7 bases each). The CDR3 contains 15 residues. Per germline, CDR1 SGHAT and CDR2 FQNNGV. The V gene lost 1 base and the J gene lost 4 bases, with 13 bases spanning the gap. The CDR3 DNA is TGTGCCAGCAGCTTAGTTGGCAGGGGGGGAGAGACCCAGTACTTC. The encoded protein is CASSLVGRGGETQYF. The full variable domain, completed using reference TRBV11-2 and TRBJ2-5, is EAGVAQSPRYKIIEKRQSVAFWCNPISGHATLYWYQQILGQGPKLLIQFQNNGVVDDSQLPKDRFSAERLKGVDSTLKIQPAKLEDSAVYLCASSLVGRGGETQYFGPGTRLLVL.